A selection of T cell receptor beta chains follows, all from one sample in a study of blood T cell repertoires in COVID-19. Assay: immunoSEQ multiplex PCR; the TCRdb copy retains only in-frame clones and omits some. Of roughly 40,000 clones detected, about 80% appear once; the ten largest clones hold 24%. Sequences were obtained from peripheral blood. These receptor sequences come from a human donor with acute or convalescent COVID-19. The donor label of this sample is uncertain. The CDR3 runs from the conserved cysteine through the conserved F or W. D genes are given only for firm matches. Where a row states a size, it is once, few, many or the class of an expanded clone; other rows omit it.

j_call v_call d_call clone_size cdr3_aa cdr3_nt
TRBJ2-2 TRBV5-4 - - CASSLTRVSTGELFF TGTGCCAGCAGCTTGACTAGAGTGAGCACCGGGGAGCTGTTTTTT
TRBJ2-3 TRBV9 - - CASSVGLISTDTQYF TGTGCCAGCAGCGTAGGCCTAATTAGCACAGATACGCAGTATTTT
TRBJ1-1 TRBV5-4 TRBD1 - CASRGQVLNTEAFF TGTGCCAGCAGAGGACAGGTCTTGAACACTGAAGCTTTCTTT
TRBJ1-5 TRBV27 - - CASKVPGSNQPQHF TGTGCCAGCAAGGTCCCAGGCAGTAATCAGCCCCAGCATTTT
TRBJ2-7 TRBV7-7 TRBD2 - CASSPRGAYEQYF TGTGCCAGCAGCCCCCGGGGGGCCTACGAGCAGTACTTC
TRBJ1-5 TRBV9 - few CASSPTVSNQPQHF TGTGCCAGCAGCCCGACAGTTAGCAATCAGCCCCAGCATTTT
TRBJ1-2 TRBV30 TRBD1 - CAWSLRGEGYTF TGTGCCTGGAGCCTCAGGGGGGAAGGCTACACCTTC
TRBJ2-7 TRBV19 TRBD1 - CASSTTRDSEFYEQYF TGTGCCAGTAGTACCACCCGGGACAGCGAGTTCTACGAGCAGTACTTC
TRBJ1-1 TRBV3-1/TRBV3-2 - - CASSHARGGTAFF TGTGCCAGCAGCCACGCCCGTGGAGGGACAGCTTTCTTT
TRBJ2-1 TRBV27 TRBD2 - CASFGLRTSGRTYNEQFF TGTGCCAGCTTCGGCCTAAGGACTAGCGGGAGAACCTACAATGAGCAGTTCTTC
TRBJ2-6 TRBV19 - - CASSIDPPGIVSGANVLTF TGTGCCAGTAGTATAGACCCCCCGGGAATCGTATCTGGGGCCAACGTCCTGACTTTC
TRBJ2-3 TRBV2 TRBD1 few CASSVGTGLTDTQYF TGTGCCAGCAGTGTTGGGACAGGGTTGACAGATACGCAGTATTTT
TRBJ2-5 TRBV3-1/TRBV3-2 - - CASSQDPGGHSVETQYF TGTGCCAGCAGCCAAGATCCCGGGGGGCACTCTGTAGAGACCCAGTACTTC
TRBJ2-1 TRBV7-9 - - CASSLRLVDEQFF TGTGCCAGCAGCTTGCGGCTAGTCGATGAGCAGTTCTTC
TRBJ1-2 TRBV28 - - CASSSSRGFDYGYTF TGTGCCAGCAGTTCCAGCAGGGGATTCGACTATGGCTACACCTTC
TRBJ2-7 TRBV5-4 TRBD1 - CASSSPGQATYEQYF TGTGCCAGCAGCTCTCCGGGACAGGCAACCTACGAGCAGTACTTC
TRBJ1-5 TRBV10-3 - - CAISRESNQPQHF TGTGCCATCAGCCGGGAGAGCAATCAGCCCCAGCATTTT
TRBJ2-1 TRBV7-2 TRBD2 few CASSPPSGRALLWGQFF TGTGCCAGCAGCCCCCCTAGCGGGAGGGCCCTCCTATGGGGGCAGTTCTTC
TRBJ1-6 TRBV7-3 - - CASSSEGGYNSPLHF TGTGCCAGCAGTTCCGAGGGGGGGTATAATTCACCCCTCCACTTT
TRBJ1-1 TRBV9 TRBD1 - CASSARQGLNTEAFF TGTGCCAGCAGCGCTCGACAGGGACTGAACACTGAAGCTTTCTTT
TRBJ2-7 TRBV5-6 - - CASSLTGHDYEQYF TGTGCCAGCAGCTTGACGGGACACGACTACGAGCAGTACTTC
TRBJ2-7 TRBV6-5 - few CASRPGSEQYF TGTGCCAGCAGGCCGGGATCCGAGCAGTACTTC
TRBJ1-5 TRBV27 TRBD1 - CASSALTGLGWSNQPQHF TGTGCCAGCAGTGCTCTGACAGGGCTGGGCTGGAGCAATCAGCCCCAGCATTTT
TRBJ2-7 TRBV6-5 TRBD1 - CASRGTGGNYEQYF TGTGCCAGCAGGGGGACAGGGGGTAACTACGAGCAGTACTTC
TRBJ2-3 TRBV28 TRBD2 - CASSLWSGTSTDTQYF TGTGCCAGCAGTTTATGGAGCGGGACGAGCACAGATACGCAGTATTTT
TRBJ2-7 TRBV4-1 TRBD1 - CASSQERGPSYEQYF TGCGCCAGCAGCCAAGAGAGGGGGCCGTCCTACGAGCAGTACTTC
TRBJ2-2 TRBV11-2 - - CASRIGGGGTGELFF TGTGCCAGCAGAATAGGGGGGGGTGGCACCGGGGAGCTGTTTTTT
TRBJ2-1 TRBV21-1 - - CASSLRSGGSYNEQFF TGTGCCAGCAGCCTCCGTAGCGGGGGGTCCTACAATGAGCAGTTCTTC
TRBJ1-1 TRBV7-3 TRBD1 few CASSPGTGKNTEAFF TGTGCCAGCAGCCCCGGGACAGGGAAGAACACTGAAGCTTTCTTT
TRBJ2-2 TRBV7-2 - - CASSRWGTFNTGELFF TGTGCCAGCAGCCGGTGGGGGACTTTTAACACCGGGGAGCTGTTTTTT
TRBJ1-1 TRBV2 - - CASRARLRNTEAFF TGTGCCAGCAGGGCCCGTTTAAGAAACACTGAAGCTTTCTTT
TRBJ2-7 TRBV4-2 - once CASTPEGSHEQYF TGTGCCAGCACCCCGGAGGGGTCTCACGAGCAGTACTTC
TRBJ2-7 TRBV11-2 TRBD1 - CASSADRGGLGYEQYF TGTGCCAGCAGCGCGGACAGGGGAGGTCTGGGTTACGAGCAGTACTTC
TRBJ1-1 TRBV2 - few CASQIDKGGAFF TGTGCCAGCCAGATTGACAAGGGAGGAGCTTTCTTT
TRBJ1-6 TRBV4-1 - - CASSQAYSPLHF TGCGCCAGCAGCCAAGCGTATTCACCCCTCCACTTT
TRBJ1-1 TRBV4-1 - once CASSQAAGDTEAFF TGCGCCAGCAGCCAAGCTGCAGGGGATACTGAAGCTTTCTTT
TRBJ2-7 TRBV24-1 TRBD2 - CATSVREQGEQYF TGTGCCACCAGTGTGCGGGAGCAAGGCGAGCAGTACTTC
TRBJ2-6 TRBV6-5 - - CASSTGPNVLTF TGTGCCAGCAGTACAGGGCCCAACGTCCTGACTTTC
TRBJ2-5 TRBV28 TRBD2 - CASSSGGGETQYF TGTGCCAGCAGCTCGGGCGGGGGTGAGACCCAGTACTTC
TRBJ2-7 TRBV11-1 - - CASSSDRRSSYEQYF TGTGCCAGCAGCTCCGACAGGAGGAGCTCCTACGAGCAGTACTTC
TRBJ1-2 TRBV3-1/TRBV3-2 - - CASSLRANYGYTF TGTGCCAGCAGCCTGAGGGCTAACTATGGCTACACCTTC
TRBJ1-5 TRBV6-5 - - CASSYSLQGGQPQHF TGTGCCAGCAGTTACTCTCTCCAGGGTGGTCAGCCCCAGCATTTT
TRBJ1-1 TRBV5-4 TRBD1 - CASSAAGGRNTEAFF TGTGCCAGCAGCGCTGCAGGGGGCAGAAACACTGAAGCTTTCTTT
TRBJ1-5 TRBV24-1 - few CATSDLQGQPQHF TGTGCCACCAGTGATCTACAGGGCCAGCCCCAGCATTTT
TRBJ1-4 TRBV7-2 TRBD1 - CASTFAGQGREKLFF TGTGCCAGCACCTTTGCCGGACAGGGGAGGGAAAAACTGTTTTTT